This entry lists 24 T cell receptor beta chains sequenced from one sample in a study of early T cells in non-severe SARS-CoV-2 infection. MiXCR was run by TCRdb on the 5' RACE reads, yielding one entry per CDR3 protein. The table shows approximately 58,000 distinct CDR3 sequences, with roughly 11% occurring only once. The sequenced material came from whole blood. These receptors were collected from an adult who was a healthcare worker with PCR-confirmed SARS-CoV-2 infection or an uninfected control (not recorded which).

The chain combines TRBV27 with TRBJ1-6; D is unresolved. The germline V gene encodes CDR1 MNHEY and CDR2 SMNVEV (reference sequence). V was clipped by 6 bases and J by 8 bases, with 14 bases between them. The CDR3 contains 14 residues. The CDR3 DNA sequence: TGTGCCAGCAGCACCGGGCGAGGTGATTCACCCCTCCACTTT. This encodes CASSTGRGDSPLHF.

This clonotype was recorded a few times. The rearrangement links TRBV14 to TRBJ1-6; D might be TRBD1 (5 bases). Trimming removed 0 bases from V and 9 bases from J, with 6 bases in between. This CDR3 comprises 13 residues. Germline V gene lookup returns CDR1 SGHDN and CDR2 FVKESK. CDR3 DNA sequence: TGTGCCAGCAGCCAAGACAGGGCTTCACCCCTCCACTTT. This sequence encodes CASSQDRASPLHF. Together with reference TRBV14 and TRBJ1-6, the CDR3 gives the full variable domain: EAGVTQFPSHSVIEKGQTVTLRCDPISGHDNLYWYRRVMGKEIKFLLHFVKESKQDESGMPNNRFLAERTGGTYSTLKVQPAELEDSGVYFCASSQDRASPLHFGNGTRLTVT.

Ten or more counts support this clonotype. CDR3 loop: CASSFIQNQPQHF. CDR3 bases: TGTGCCAGCAGTTTCATACAAAATCAGCCCCAGCATTTT. This chain joins TRBV28 and TRBJ1-5; the D is unclear. The CDR3 consists of 13 residues. The V and J ends lost 3 bases and 4 bases respectively, with 7 bases between them. Germline V gene lookup returns CDR1 MDHEN and CDR2 SYDVKM.

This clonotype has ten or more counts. DNA of the CDR3: TGTGCCAGCACCCTCAACAATGAGCAGTTCTTC. Its translation: CASTLNNEQFF. The V gene is TRBV12-3 or TRBV12-4, the J gene TRBJ2-1, with D unclear. The V gene lost 7 bases and the J gene lost 5 bases, with 6 bases spanning the gap. The CDR3 sequence is 11 residues long.

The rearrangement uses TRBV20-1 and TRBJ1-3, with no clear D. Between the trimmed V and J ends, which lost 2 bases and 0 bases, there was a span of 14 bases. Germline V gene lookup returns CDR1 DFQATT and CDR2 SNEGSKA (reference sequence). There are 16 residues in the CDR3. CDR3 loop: CSARIPQLSSGNTIYF. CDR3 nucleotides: TGCAGTGCTAGAATCCCACAGCTCAGCTCTGGAAACACCATATATTTT.

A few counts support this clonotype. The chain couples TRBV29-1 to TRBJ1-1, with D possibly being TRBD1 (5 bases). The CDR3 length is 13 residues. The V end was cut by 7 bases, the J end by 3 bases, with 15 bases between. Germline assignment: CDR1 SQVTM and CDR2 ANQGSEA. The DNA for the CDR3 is TGCAGCGCTCCACTCCGGGGCCACACTGAAGCTTTCTTT. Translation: CSAPLRGHTEAFF.

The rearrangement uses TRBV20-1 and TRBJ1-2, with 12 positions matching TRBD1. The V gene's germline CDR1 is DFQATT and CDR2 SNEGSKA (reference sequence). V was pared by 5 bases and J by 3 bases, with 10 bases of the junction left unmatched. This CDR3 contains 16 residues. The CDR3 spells CSAPRDRGQKDYGYTF. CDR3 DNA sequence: TGCAGTGCTCCGCGGGACAGGGGGCAGAAAGACTATGGCTACACCTTC.

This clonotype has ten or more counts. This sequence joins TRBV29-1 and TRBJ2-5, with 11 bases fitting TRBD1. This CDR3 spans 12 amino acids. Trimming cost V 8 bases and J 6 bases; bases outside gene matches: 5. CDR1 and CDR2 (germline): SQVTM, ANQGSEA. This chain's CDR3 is CSSGTGGKTQYF. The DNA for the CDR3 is TGCAGCTCGGGGACAGGGGGAAAGACCCAGTACTTC.

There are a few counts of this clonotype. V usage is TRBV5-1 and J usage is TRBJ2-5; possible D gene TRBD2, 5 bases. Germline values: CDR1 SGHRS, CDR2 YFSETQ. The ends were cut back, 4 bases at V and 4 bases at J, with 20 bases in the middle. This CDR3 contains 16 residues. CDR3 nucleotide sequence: TGCGCCAGCAGCCGCGGCGCGGGCGATATTTCAGAGACCCAGTACTTC. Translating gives CASSRGAGDISETQYF.

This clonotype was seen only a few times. Here the CDR3 DNA reads TGCGCCAGCAGCTTGGACAGGTTGGACACTGAAGCTTTCTTT. This gives the protein CASSLDRLDTEAFF. The V and J genes are TRBV5-1 and TRBJ1-1; a weak D match, TRBD1 (5 bases). Trimming left V 0 bases short and J 3 bases short, with 9 bases between. This CDR3 region has 14 residues. From germline, CDR1 is SGHRS and CDR2 YFSETQ.

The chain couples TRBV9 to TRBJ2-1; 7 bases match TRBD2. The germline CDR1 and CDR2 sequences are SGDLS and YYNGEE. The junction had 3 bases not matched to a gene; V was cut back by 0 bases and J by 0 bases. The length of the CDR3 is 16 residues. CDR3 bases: TGTGCCAGCAGCGTAGGTAGCGGGCGCTCCTACAATGAGCAGTTCTTC. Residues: CASSVGSGRSYNEQFF.

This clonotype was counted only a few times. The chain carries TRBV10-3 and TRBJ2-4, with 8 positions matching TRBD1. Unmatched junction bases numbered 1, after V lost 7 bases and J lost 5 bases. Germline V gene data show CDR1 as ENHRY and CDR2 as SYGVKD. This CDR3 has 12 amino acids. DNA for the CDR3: TGTGCCATCATGGACAGGGAAAACATTCAGTACTTC. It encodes CAIMDRENIQYF.

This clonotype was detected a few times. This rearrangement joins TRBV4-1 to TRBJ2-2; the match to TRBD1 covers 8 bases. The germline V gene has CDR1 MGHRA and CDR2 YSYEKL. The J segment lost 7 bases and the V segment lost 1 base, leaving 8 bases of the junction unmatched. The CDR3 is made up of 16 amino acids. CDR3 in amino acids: CASSQVTGGPSGELFF. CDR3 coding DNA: TGCGCCAGCAGCCAAGTAACAGGGGGACCCAGCGGGGAGCTGTTTTTT.

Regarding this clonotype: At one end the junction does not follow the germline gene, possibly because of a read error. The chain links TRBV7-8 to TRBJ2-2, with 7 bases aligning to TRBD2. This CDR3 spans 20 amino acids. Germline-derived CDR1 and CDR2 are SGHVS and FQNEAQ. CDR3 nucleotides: TGTGCCAGCAGCCTCCGTAATATGGGCGGGACCCGCGGGAGCACCGGGGAGCTGATTTTT. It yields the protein CASSLRNMGGTRGSTGELIF.

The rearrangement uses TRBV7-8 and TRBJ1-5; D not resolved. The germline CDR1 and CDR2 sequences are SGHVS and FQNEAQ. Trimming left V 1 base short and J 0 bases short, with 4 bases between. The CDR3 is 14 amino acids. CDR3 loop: CASSLGVSNQPQHF. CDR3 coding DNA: TGTGCCAGCAGCTTAGGGGTTAGCAATCAGCCCCAGCATTTT.

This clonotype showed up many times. The CDR3 protein is CSPLAGPISDEQFF. CDR3 in DNA: TGCAGTCCCCTAGCGGGGCCTATAAGCGATGAGCAGTTCTTC. V gene TRBV20-1 combines with J gene TRBJ2-1; 9 nucleotides align to TRBD2. After removal of 8 bases from V and 8 bases from J, the junction contained 13 bases not matched to a gene. This CDR3 comprises 14 residues. From germline, CDR1 is DFQATT and CDR2 SNEGSKA (reference sequence).

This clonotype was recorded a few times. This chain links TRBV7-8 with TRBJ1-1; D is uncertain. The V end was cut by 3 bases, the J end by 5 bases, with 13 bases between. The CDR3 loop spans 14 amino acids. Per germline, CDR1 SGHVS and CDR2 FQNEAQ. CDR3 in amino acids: CASSLAGIQTEAFF. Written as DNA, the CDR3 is TGTGCCAGCAGCTTGGCCGGGATTCAGACTGAAGCTTTCTTT. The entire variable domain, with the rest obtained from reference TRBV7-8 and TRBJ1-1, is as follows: GAGVSQSPRYKVAKRGQDVALRCDPISGHVSLFWYQQALGQGPEFLTYFQNEAQLDKSGLPSDRFFAERPEGSVSTLKIQRTQQEDSAVYLCASSLAGIQTEAFFGQGTRLTVV.

The CDR3 DNA is TGCAGTGCACACCGTGCTGATCAGCCCCAGCATTTT. This translates into CSAHRADQPQHF. The chain combines TRBV20-1 with TRBJ1-5; D unclear. The V and J ends lost 6 bases and 5 bases respectively, with 11 bases between them. This CDR3 region has 12 residues. Germline CDR1 is DFQATT and CDR2 is SNEGSKA (reference sequence).

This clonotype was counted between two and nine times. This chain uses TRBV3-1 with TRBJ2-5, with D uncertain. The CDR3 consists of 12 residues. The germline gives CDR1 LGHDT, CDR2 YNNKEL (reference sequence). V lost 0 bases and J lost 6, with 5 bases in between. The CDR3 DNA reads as TGTGCCAGCAGCCAAGATAGGAAGACCCAGTACTTC. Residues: CASSQDRKTQYF.

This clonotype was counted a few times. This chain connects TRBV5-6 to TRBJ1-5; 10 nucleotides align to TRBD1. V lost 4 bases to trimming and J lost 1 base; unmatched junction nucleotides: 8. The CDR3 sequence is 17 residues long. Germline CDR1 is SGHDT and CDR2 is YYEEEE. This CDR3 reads CASSRDRGGRSNQPQHF. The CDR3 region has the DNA TGTGCCAGCAGCCGGGACAGGGGCGGGAGGAGCAATCAGCCCCAGCATTTT.

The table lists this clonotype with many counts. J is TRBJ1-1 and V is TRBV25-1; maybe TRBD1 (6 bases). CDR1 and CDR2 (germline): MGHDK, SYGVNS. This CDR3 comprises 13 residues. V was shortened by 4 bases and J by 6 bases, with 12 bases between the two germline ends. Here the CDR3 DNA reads TGTGCCAGCAGTGCTCTAGGACAGCCTGAAGCTTTCTTT. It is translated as CASSALGQPEAFF.

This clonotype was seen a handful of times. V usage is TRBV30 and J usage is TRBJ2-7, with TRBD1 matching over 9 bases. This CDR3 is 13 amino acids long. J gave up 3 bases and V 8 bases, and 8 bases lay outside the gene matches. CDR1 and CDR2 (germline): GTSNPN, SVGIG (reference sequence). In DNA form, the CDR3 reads TGTGCCGGAAGGGACAGGGCAATCTACGAGCAGTACTTC. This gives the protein CAGRDRAIYEQYF. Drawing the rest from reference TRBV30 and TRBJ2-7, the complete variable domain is SQTIHQWPATLVQPVGSPLSLECTVEGTSNPNLYWYRQAAGRGLQLLFYSVGIGQISSEVPQNLSASRPQDRQFILSSKKLLLSDSGFYLCAGRDRAIYEQYFGPGTRLTVT.

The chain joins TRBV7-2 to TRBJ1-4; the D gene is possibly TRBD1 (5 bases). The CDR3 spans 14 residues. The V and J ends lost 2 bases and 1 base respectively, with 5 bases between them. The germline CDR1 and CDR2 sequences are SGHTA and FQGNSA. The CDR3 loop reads CASSLRGTNEKLFF. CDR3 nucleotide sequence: TGTGCCAGCAGCTTAAGGGGAACTAATGAAAAACTGTTTTTT. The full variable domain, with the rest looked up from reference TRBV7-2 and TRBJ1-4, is GAGVSQSPSNKVTEKGKDVELRCDPISGHTALYWYRQSLGQGLEFLIYFQGNSAPDKSGLPSDRFSAERTGGSVSTLTIQRTQQEDSAVYLCASSLRGTNEKLFFGSGTQLSVL.

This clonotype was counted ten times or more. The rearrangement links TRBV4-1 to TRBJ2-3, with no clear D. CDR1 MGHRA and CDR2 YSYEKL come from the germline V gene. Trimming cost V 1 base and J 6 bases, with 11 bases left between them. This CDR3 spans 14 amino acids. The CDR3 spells CASSQGANLDTQYF. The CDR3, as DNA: TGCGCCAGCAGCCAAGGGGCCAATCTGGATACGCAGTATTTT.